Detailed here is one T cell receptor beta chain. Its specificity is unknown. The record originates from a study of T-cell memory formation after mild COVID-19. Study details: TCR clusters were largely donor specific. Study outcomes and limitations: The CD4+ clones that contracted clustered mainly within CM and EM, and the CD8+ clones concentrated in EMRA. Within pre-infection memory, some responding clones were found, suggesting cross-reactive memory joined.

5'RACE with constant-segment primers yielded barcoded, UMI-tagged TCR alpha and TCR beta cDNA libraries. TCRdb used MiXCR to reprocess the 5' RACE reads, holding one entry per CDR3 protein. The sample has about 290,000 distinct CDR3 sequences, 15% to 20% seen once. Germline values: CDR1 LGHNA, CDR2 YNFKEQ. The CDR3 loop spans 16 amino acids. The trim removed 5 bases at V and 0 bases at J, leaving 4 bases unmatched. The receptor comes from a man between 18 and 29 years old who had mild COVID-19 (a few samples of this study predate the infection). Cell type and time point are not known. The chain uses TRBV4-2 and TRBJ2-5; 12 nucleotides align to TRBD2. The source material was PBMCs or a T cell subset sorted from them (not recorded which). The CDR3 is CASSFGTSGYQETQYF. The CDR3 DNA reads TGTGCCAGCAGCTTCGGGACTAGCGGGTACCAAGAGACCCAGTACTTC.